The entry below describes one T cell receptor beta chain. Its antigen is still unknown. Base qualities were left out, and no much larger clone turns up one base away. This specimen comes from a study of PD-L1 blockade in urothelial cancer (dated 2017 in TCRdb). Study-wide context: Therapy was started around 2014 for all patients, and atezolizumab 1,200 mg was administered intravenously every 3 weeks. Durable clinical benefit was achieved by nine patients and was not achieved by 20 patients. Patients had an ECOG performance status of 0 or 1 and had received between 0 and 3 prior chemotherapy regimens. Somatic, immune and clinical correlates of response to PD-L1 blockade with atezolizumab in urothelial cancer were the focus of an exploratory multi-omic analysis. Pretreatment blood TCR-seq was available for around 29 patients, at least one posttreatment blood collection was obtained for some 24 patients, and tumor TCR-seq was available for some 24 patients. Pretreatment tumor samples, along with matched peripheral blood collected serially before and after atezolizumab treatment, underwent TCR sequencing. Durable clinical benefit meant progression-free survival longer than 6 months, and TCR features were also tested against progression-free and overall survival. In the same patients, whole exome sequencing and RNA sequencing of pretreatment tumors were performed in addition to TCR sequencing. About 90% of the roughly 29 patients were identified as males with urothelial cancer of bladder origin, and a prior smoking history was reported by 18 of 29 patients. Blood samples gave median yields of approximately 130,000 T cells and 83,000 or so unique TCRs, along with a median clonality of 0.080. Blood samples were analyzed at 3 weeks after treatment start (second dose) and at 6 weeks after treatment start. Results the study describes overall, beyond this receptor: A pretreatment peripheral blood TCR clonality below the median was linked to improved progression-free and overall survival. Because of the small sample size (n ≈ 30) and the many exploratory analyses performed, the results are intended to be regarded as hypothesis-generating. Greater expansion of tumor-associated TCR clones in peripheral blood 3 weeks after the start of treatment was observed in patients with durable benefit (n ≈ 24, p = 0.022).

To estimate absolute template abundance from read counts, synthetic TCR analog templates were spiked into each PCR. Using the immunoSEQ assay, TCRbeta CDR3 regions were amplified from genomic DNA with bias-controlled V and J gene primers. Sequencing of rearranged TCRbeta segments was performed at approximately 20X coverage. On the study's bioinformatics: Clustering was used to correct sequencing errors, and CDR3s were annotated against IMGT to assign V, D and J genes. Only productive TCRbeta rearrangements were used in downstream analyses, excluding out-of-frame or stop-codon sequences. Clonality was calculated as one minus the Shannon entropy normalized by the log of the number of unique productive sequences. Clones differing between time points or between blood and tumor were identified by Fisher's exact test with Benjamini-Hochberg correction at adjusted p below 0.01. TCRdb carries this immuneACCESS record with in-frame sequences only. Its versions omit some clonotypes, under half of them owing to an unresolved V gene in the studies checked, with the rest unexplained. V and J calls and clone size are given by that table; D and trimming were obtained from the DNA. Within this sample are 80,000 to 100,000 clones, with about 80% of them counted one time only. The ten top clones hold more than 9% of the sample.

The cysteine opens and the phenylalanine closes a CDR3 of 12 amino acids. The sequence is cut down to CDR3 DNA, 36 bases in frame from base 1. The germline V gene (reference sequence) yields PRHDT for CDR1 and FYEKMQ for CDR2. Trimming takes 3 bases off V and 8 bases off J; junction bases not matched to a gene: 3. The cohort included roughly 30 patients with locally advanced or metastatic urothelial carcinoma who were treated at Memorial Sloan Kettering on a trial protocol. Peripheral blood mononuclear cells were collected pretreatment and during treatment, with between 1 and 8 total time points obtained per patient. The Qiagen DNeasy Blood extraction kit was used to purify genomic DNA from total PBMCs and from tumor samples. PBMCs were collected pretreatment and during treatment, and were isolated and stored as previously described.

The TCR was taken from a man aged 65-85 years with urothelial cancer. The sequence joins TRBV13 to TRBJ1-2; 7 nucleotides in the junction match TRBD1. The sample here was PBMCs, taken around atezolizumab (anti-PD-L1) treatment. The CDR3 amino acid sequence is: CASSFTGDGYTF. The sequence in DNA is TGTGCCAGCAGCTTTACAGGGGACGGCTACACCTTC.